Following are 4 T cell receptor beta chains from one sample sequenced in a study of a mutant IDH1 vaccine in newly diagnosed glioma (dated by TCRdb to the early 2020s). For these receptors, no antigen is known. The library came from the immunoSEQ multiplex PCR assay. As stored in TCRdb, this immuneACCESS dataset retains in-frame rearrangements with V and J assigned. A fraction of the clones does not appear; measured against another copy, unresolved V genes explain less than half of the discrepancy, and the remainder lacks a known reason. Counted in this sample were 52,000 or so clones; roughly 82% of them appeared once. The biggest ten clones account for roughly 3.3% of the sample. Taken with the paper, the label for time point translates to: week 5, during vaccination. Every vaccine dose consisted of 300 ug of a 20-mer mutant IDH1 peptide in Montanide, administered subcutaneously together with topical imiquimod.

Material: PBMCs, obtained from a glioma patient whose treatment included an IDH1 peptide vaccine. These receptor sequences come from a woman younger than 35 with glioma. Some clones in this sample may be carry-over from other donors' samples.

V and J are TRBV5-6 and TRBJ2-2, with D possibly matching TRBD2 (5 bases). The V gene's germline CDR1 is SGHDT and CDR2 YYEEEE. The CDR3 covers 13 residues. Trimming left V 1 base short and J 9 bases short, with 10 bases between. CDR3 sequence (DNA): TGTGCCAGCAGCTTGCCGGTAGCGAGGGAGCTGTTTTTT. This translates into CASSLPVARELFF.

The gene calls are TRBV5-1 and TRBJ1-5, with 8 bases aligning to TRBD1. Looked up from germline, CDR1 is SGHRS and CDR2 is YFSETQ. The trim removed 0 bases at V and 7 bases at J, leaving 6 bases unmatched. CDR3 length: 15 residues. The CDR3 here is CASSLEGQGGQPQHF. The CDR3 DNA reads TGCGCCAGCAGCTTGGAAGGACAGGGTGGGCAGCCCCAGCATTTT.

The chain employs TRBV28 and TRBJ1-2, with a weak D call TRBD1 (6 bases). Trimming removed 7 bases from V and 7 bases from J, with 19 bases in between. There are 14 residues in the CDR3. From germline, CDR1 is MDHEN and CDR2 SYDVKM. For the CDR3, the DNA is TGTGCCAGCACCCCCCACGGGGGCGCGGCTGGCTACACCTTC. It is translated as CASTPHGGAAGYTF.

The gene calls are TRBV5-1 and TRBJ2-7, with 8 bases matching TRBD2. The ends lost 4 bases at V and 6 bases at J; junction bases unmatched: 12. The germline CDR1 and CDR2 sequences are SGHRS and YFSETQ. This CDR3 is 15 amino acids long. CDR3 in amino acids: CASSPEAGVRSEQYF. CDR3 coding DNA: TGCGCCAGCAGCCCGGAAGCGGGAGTGCGAAGCGAGCAGTACTTC.